A single sample is the source of the 5 T cell receptor beta chains below, sequenced in a study of blood T cell repertoires in COVID-19. Only in-frame clones appear in the TCRdb table, and some are missing; sequencing was by immunoSEQ multiplex PCR. The sample carries more than 85,000 clones, about four fifths recorded once. Material: peripheral blood. Receptors originate from an elderly man with acute or convalescent COVID-19.

The chain has TRBV30 and TRBJ2-7; no firm D call. V lost 3 bases and J 7 bases, leaving 13 bases between the germline ends. This CDR3 has 12 amino acids. From germline, CDR1 is GTSNPN and CDR2 SVGIG (reference sequence). The CDR3 DNA reads TGTGCCTGGAGGGGCCCGACACCTGAGCAGTACTTC. Amino acid sequence: CAWRGPTPEQYF.

The chain couples TRBV2 to TRBJ2-3; D is unclear. The CDR3 has 13 amino acids. CDR1 SNHLY and CDR2 FYNNEI come from the germline V gene. V lost 8 bases and J lost 2, with 11 bases in between. CDR3 loop: CASASVTTDTQYF. The DNA of the CDR3 is TGTGCCAGCGCTAGTGTAACCACAGATACGCAGTATTTT.

This clone was observed a handful of times. The V call is TRBV28, the J call TRBJ2-5; TRBD1 agrees at 9 bases. The CDR3 runs to 16 residues. With V trimmed by 6 bases and J by 5 bases, 13 bases remained unmatched. Germline loops: CDR1 MDHEN, CDR2 SYDVKM. CDR3 DNA: TGTGCCAGCAGCCCATCTGGGACAGGGTTGTGGGAGACCCAGTACTTC. This codes for CASSPSGTGLWETQYF.

This chain links TRBV6-2 or TRBV6-3 with TRBJ2-1, with D possibly being TRBD2 (6 bases). Looked up from germline, CDR1 is MNHEY and CDR2 is SVGEGT. V gave up 0 bases and J gave up 0 bases, with 12 bases separating them. The CDR3 consists of 17 residues. The CDR3 bases are TGTGCCAGCAGTTACTCGGAGGGGCGTAGCTCCTACAATGAGCAGTTCTTC. Protein: CASSYSEGRSSYNEQFF.

The chain has TRBV30 and TRBJ2-6, with unresolved D. Germline CDR1 reads GTSNPN; CDR2 reads SVGIG (reference sequence). The CDR3 covers 16 residues. Trimming took 0 bases from V and 0 from J, leaving 9 bases between them. CDR3: CAWSVRKPSGANVLTF. The CDR3 coding sequence is TGTGCCTGGAGTGTCAGGAAACCCTCTGGGGCCAACGTCCTGACTTTC. The full variable domain, with the rest looked up from reference TRBV30 and TRBJ2-6, is SQTIHQWPATLVQPVGSPLSLECTVEGTSNPNLYWYRQAAGRGLQLLFYSVGIGQISSEVPQNLSASRPQDRQFILSSKKLLLSDSGFYLCAWSVRKPSGANVLTFGAGSRLTVL.